A single TCR beta chain is shown here with its context. Clones were sequenced by immunoSEQ multiplex PCR, and TCRdb holds only the in-frame ones, with some missing. The sample comprises roughly 200,000 clones, 80% to 95% of which are singletons, and approximately 1.5% rests with the top ten. This sample stems from a study of T cell responses to AZD1222 COVID-19 vaccine. From germline, CDR1 is MNHEY and CDR2 SMNVEV (reference sequence). Losses at the gene ends were 5 bases for V and 5 bases for J; bases not matched to a gene: 8. CDR3 length: 15 amino acids. The sequencing here drew on peripheral blood, taken on day 0 of AZD1222 vaccination. The chain recombines TRBV27 with TRBJ1-4, with TRBD1 matching 7 bases. The clonotype comes from an adult in good health. The CDR3 here is CASSLRDRPNEKLFF. In DNA form, the CDR3 reads TGTGCCAGCAGTCTACGGGACAGACCCAATGAAAAACTGTTTTTT. The full variable domain, its missing parts supplied by reference TRBV27 and TRBJ1-4, is EAQVTQNPRYLITVTGKKLTVTCSQNMNHEYMSWYRQDPGLGLRQIYYSMNVEVTDKGDVPEGYKVSRKEKRNFPLILESPSPNQTSLYFCASSLRDRPNEKLFFGSGTQLSVL.